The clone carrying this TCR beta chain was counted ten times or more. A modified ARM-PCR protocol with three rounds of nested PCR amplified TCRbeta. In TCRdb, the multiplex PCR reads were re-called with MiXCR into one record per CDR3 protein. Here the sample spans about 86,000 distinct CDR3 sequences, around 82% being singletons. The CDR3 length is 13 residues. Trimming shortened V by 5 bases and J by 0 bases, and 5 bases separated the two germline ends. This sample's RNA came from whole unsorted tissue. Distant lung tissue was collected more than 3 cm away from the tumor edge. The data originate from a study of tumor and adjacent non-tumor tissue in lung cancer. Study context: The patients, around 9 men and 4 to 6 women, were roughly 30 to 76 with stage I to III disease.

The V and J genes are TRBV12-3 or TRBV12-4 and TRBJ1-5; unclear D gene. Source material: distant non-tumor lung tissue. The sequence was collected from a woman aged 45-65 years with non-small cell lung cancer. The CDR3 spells CASSQNSNQPQHF. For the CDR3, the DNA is TGTGCCAGCAGTCAGAATAGCAATCAGCCCCAGCATTTT.